This entry lists 17 T cell receptor beta chains sequenced from one sample in a study of T cell responses to AZD1222 COVID-19 vaccine. Here immunoSEQ multiplex PCR was the method, and the copy in TCRdb shows in-frame clones only, minus some. The sample carries over 110,000 clones, roughly nine tenths recorded once. Sequences were derived from peripheral blood, sampled on day 0 of AZD1222 vaccination. The receptor source for this set is an adult in good health.

The CDR3 here is CASRLNYQGANNEKLFF. In DNA form, the CDR3 reads TGTGCCAGCAGGCTAAATTATCAGGGGGCGAATAATGAAAAACTGTTTTTT. This chain joins TRBV7-8 and TRBJ1-4; the match to TRBD1 covers 8 bases. The V gene end was trimmed by 6 bases and the J gene end by 4 bases; junction bases not matched to a gene: 13. Germline V gives CDR1 SGHVS, CDR2 FQNEAQ. The CDR3 extends over 17 amino acids.

This rearrangement joins TRBV27 to TRBJ2-7, with TRBD2 matching 7 bases. Germline loops: CDR1 MNHEY, CDR2 SMNVEV (reference sequence). This CDR3 has 17 amino acids. The V and J ends lost 5 bases and 3 bases, in that order; junction bases with no gene match: 16. CDR3 loop: CASSTSITPGLYYEQYF. The DNA of the CDR3 is TGTGCCAGCAGTACCTCTATCACCCCGGGACTATACTACGAGCAGTACTTC.

CDR3: CASSLGTANFRFF. The CDR3 nucleotides are TGTGCCAGCAGTTTGGGGACAGCTAACTTTCGGTTCTTC. This chain links TRBV27 with TRBJ2-1, with TRBD1 matching 7 bases. Trimming took 3 bases from V and 15 from J; bases not matched to a gene: 11. Germline-derived CDR1 and CDR2 are MNHEY and SMNVEV (reference sequence). The CDR3 totals 13 residues.

The chain employs TRBV29-1 and TRBJ1-2; unclear D gene. With 2 bases removed from V and 2 bases from J, the gap between germline ends came to 3 bases. CDR3 length equals 11 residues. Germline V gene data show CDR1 as SQVTM and CDR2 as ANQGSEA. The DNA for the CDR3 is TGCAGCGTTGAATGGAACTATGGCTACACCTTC. Translated: CSVEWNYGYTF.

The V and J genes are TRBV11-1 and TRBJ1-1, with D unresolved. Per the germline V gene, CDR1 is SGHAT and CDR2 is FQDESV (reference sequence). CDR3 size: 15 residues. With 0 bases removed from V and 7 bases from J, the gap between germline ends came to 15 bases. CDR3 residues: CASSLAQSGSGEAFF. CDR3 sequence (DNA): TGTGCCAGCAGCTTAGCTCAGTCGGGCTCGGGTGAAGCTTTCTTT.

The chain combines TRBV5-6 with TRBJ2-5; D is uncertain. In germline, CDR1 is SGHDT, CDR2 YYEEEE. The CDR3 loop spans 13 amino acids. The germline V and J ends were trimmed by 1 base and 0 bases, with 4 bases remaining between them. The DNA of the CDR3 is TGTGCCAGCAGCTTGCTGGACCAAGAGACCCAGTACTTC. This encodes CASSLLDQETQYF.

This clone was recorded a few times. The chain recombines TRBV18 with TRBJ1-1; D remains unclear. CDR3 size: 16 residues. Germline values: CDR1 KGHSH, CDR2 LQKENI. Trimming left V 2 bases short and J 0 bases short, with 13 bases between. The CDR3 loop is CASSPGAAGLNTEAFF. CDR3 nucleotide sequence: TGTGCCAGCTCACCAGGAGCTGCCGGACTGAACACTGAAGCTTTCTTT.

J is TRBJ1-2 and V is TRBV19; 9 bases are shared with TRBD1. Losses at the gene ends were 6 bases for V and 8 bases for J; bases not matched to a gene: 16. The CDR3 is made up of 16 amino acids. Per the germline V gene, CDR1 is LNHDA and CDR2 is SQIVND (reference sequence). The CDR3 sequence is CASSATGTGLFSGYTF. In DNA form, the CDR3 reads TGTGCCAGTAGCGCCACCGGGACAGGGTTGTTTAGCGGCTACACCTTC.

The chain has TRBV28 and TRBJ1-6, with D perhaps matching TRBD1 (5 bases). There are 12 residues in the CDR3. Germline CDR1 and CDR2: MDHEN and SYDVKM. Trimming left V 8 bases short and J 7 bases short, with 9 bases between. CDR3 protein: CASGTGNSPLHF. In DNA form, the CDR3 reads TGTGCCAGCGGGACGGGGAATTCACCCCTCCACTTT.

V is TRBV30 and J is TRBJ2-2, with D maybe TRBD1 (5 bases). The germline CDR1 and CDR2 sequences are GTSNPN and SVGIG (reference sequence). The CDR3 sequence is 15 residues long. Trimming cost V 0 bases and J 2 bases, with 10 bases left between them. The CDR3: CAWSVLRGNTGELFF. The CDR3 nucleotides read TGTGCCTGGAGTGTACTTAGGGGCAACACCGGGGAGCTGTTTTTT.

The chain recombines TRBV19 with TRBJ1-1; maybe TRBD1 (6 bases). Between the trimmed V and J ends, which lost 5 bases and 3 bases, there was a span of 19 bases. This CDR3 spans 16 amino acids. CDR1 is LNHDA and CDR2 is SQIVND in the germline V gene (reference sequence). The CDR3: CASSHIGAGADTEAFF. The CDR3 DNA follows: TGTGCCAGTAGTCATATTGGGGCGGGGGCCGACACTGAAGCTTTCTTT.

V and J are TRBV19 and TRBJ1-2; D not certain. Trimming shortened V by 6 bases and J by 2 bases, and 19 bases separated the two germline ends. CDR3 length: 16 amino acids. The germline V gene encodes CDR1 LNHDA and CDR2 SQIVND (reference sequence). This chain's CDR3 is CASSSREVRTNYGYTF. The CDR3 DNA reads as TGTGCCAGTAGCTCGAGGGAGGTCAGGACGAACTATGGCTACACCTTC.

The genes are TRBV6-5 and TRBJ2-7, with 7 bases lining up with TRBD2. CDR3 size: 13 residues. Germline lookup yields CDR1 MNHEY and CDR2 SVGAGI. Trimming took 6 bases from V and 0 from J; bases not matched to a gene: 2. The CDR3 here is CASRRTSSYEQYF. The CDR3 nucleotides read TGTGCCAGCAGGCGGACTAGCTCCTACGAGCAGTACTTC.

The genes are TRBV5-1 and TRBJ2-1, with 7 bases that match TRBD2. V was pared by 4 bases and J by 2 bases, with 6 bases of the junction left unmatched. Germline V lookup: CDR1 SGHRS, CDR2 YFSETQ. The length of the CDR3 is 15 residues. The CDR3 sequence: CASSPDGGAYNEQFF. The CDR3 coding sequence is TGCGCCAGCAGCCCGGATGGGGGGGCCTACAATGAGCAGTTCTTC. The full variable domain, rest sourced from reference TRBV5-1 and TRBJ2-1, is KAGVTQTPRYLIKTRGQQVTLSCSPISGHRSVSWYQQTPGQGLQFLFEYFSETQRNKGNFPGRFSGRQFSNSRSEMNVSTLELGDSALYLCASSPDGGAYNEQFFGPGTRLTVL.

Details on this clone: The sample has other DNA sequences that encode this CDR3 too. This chain links TRBV19 with TRBJ1-1; 7 nucleotides agree with TRBD1. This CDR3 is 13 amino acids long. The V segment lost 5 bases and the J segment 4 bases; nucleotides outside the gene matches: 4. Germline CDR1 reads LNHDA; CDR2 reads SQIVND (reference sequence). CDR3 in amino acids: CASSADRATEAFF. The CDR3 DNA reads TGTGCCAGTAGTGCTGACAGGGCCACTGAAGCTTTCTTT.

The chain couples TRBV15 to TRBJ1-5; D possibly corresponds to TRBD1 (6 bases). Between the trimmed V and J ends, which lost 3 bases and 5 bases, there was a span of 11 bases. The CDR3 runs 14 residues. From germline, CDR1 is LNHNV and CDR2 YYDKDF (reference sequence). CDR3 sequence reads: CATSRVEGDQPQHF. In nucleotides, the CDR3 is TGTGCCACCAGCAGGGTCGAGGGGGATCAGCCCCAGCATTTT.

The chain joins TRBV2 to TRBJ2-5, with D maybe TRBD1 (6 bases). This CDR3 spans 14 amino acids. CDR1 SNHLY and CDR2 FYNNEI come from the germline V gene. Trimming shortened V by 5 bases and J by 1 base, and 11 bases separated the two germline ends. CDR3 residues: CASSQDSLQETQYF. The CDR3 DNA sequence: TGTGCCAGCAGTCAGGACAGCCTCCAAGAGACCCAGTACTTC.